These 24 T cell receptor beta chains share one sample of origin, sequenced in a study of siplizumab effects on memory and regulatory T cells. Sequencing was performed with immunoSEQ multiplex PCR; in TCRdb, only in-frame clones are kept and a portion is missing. The sample has about 80,000 clones; more than 85% are singletons. Material: CD8+ T cells sorted from blood. The receptor set was obtained from a human donor in good health.

The rearrangement uses TRBV19 and TRBJ2-1, with a possible D match to TRBD1 (5 bases). V lost 1 base and J 3 bases, leaving 7 bases between the germline ends. The CDR3 is 14 amino acids. Germline V gene sequence: CDR1 LNHDA, CDR2 SQIVND (reference sequence). CDR3 nucleotides: TGTGCCAGTAGTATAGCCAGGGACTACAATGAGCAGTTCTTC. Translated, it gives CASSIARDYNEQFF.

The rearrangement links TRBV10-3 to TRBJ2-1; TRBD1 or TRBD2 may be the D gene (6 bases each). The CDR3 runs to 16 residues. Germline loops: CDR1 ENHRY, CDR2 SYGVKD. V lost 4 bases to trimming and J lost 1 base, with 14 bases between them. This CDR3 reads CAISGTLGGSYNEQFF. CDR3 bases: TGTGCCATCAGTGGAACCCTAGGGGGGTCCTACAATGAGCAGTTCTTC.

The V gene is TRBV4-1, the J gene TRBJ2-7; perhaps TRBD1 as D (5 bases). V dropped 1 base and J dropped 3 bases, with 10 bases sitting between them. The CDR3 totals 14 residues. Germline V gene sequence: CDR1 MGHRA, CDR2 YSYEKL. The CDR3 region has the DNA TGCGCCAGCAGCCAAGCACCCCAGGGCTACGAGCAGTACTTC. This codes for CASSQAPQGYEQYF.

The genes are TRBV19 and TRBJ1-5; D not certain. Trimming took 3 bases from V and 6 from J, leaving 12 bases between them. The CDR3 runs to 14 residues. Germline CDR1 reads LNHDA; CDR2 reads SQIVND (reference sequence). CDR3 nucleotide sequence: TGTGCCAGTAGTATTGTCAGGTTGGGTCAGCCCCAGCATTTT. Protein sequence: CASSIVRLGQPQHF.

This clone was seen a single time. The rearrangement joins TRBV2 to TRBJ2-3; D gene ambiguous. This CDR3 spans 10 amino acids. Germline V gives CDR1 SNHLY, CDR2 FYNNEI. Trimming took 6 bases from V and 2 from J, leaving 0 bases between them. The CDR3 is CASSTDTQYF. CDR3 bases: TGTGCCAGCAGCACAGATACGCAGTATTTT.

This sequence joins TRBV5-6 and TRBJ2-7; D unclear. The V gene lost 4 bases and the J gene lost 5 bases, with 10 bases spanning the gap. Per germline, CDR1 SGHDT and CDR2 YYEEEE. This CDR3 is built from 12 residues. Here the CDR3 reads CASSGMLDEQYF. DNA for the CDR3: TGTGCCAGCAGCGGGATGTTGGACGAGCAGTACTTC.

J is TRBJ2-3 and V is TRBV7-9, with a tentative D call TRBD2 (5 bases). The CDR3 has 15 residues. Looked up from germline, CDR1 is SEHNR and CDR2 is FQNEAQ (reference sequence). V gave up 5 bases and J gave up 1 base, with 13 bases separating them. In nucleotides, the CDR3 is TGTGCCAGCAGCCCCCACAGCGGTCGCACAGATACGCAGTATTTT. It translates to CASSPHSGRTDTQYF. The full variable domain, with the rest looked up from reference TRBV7-9 and TRBJ2-3, is DTGVSQNPRHKITKRGQNVTFRCDPISEHNRLYWYRQTLGQGPEFLTYFQNEAQLEKSRLLSDRFSAERPKGSFSTLEIQRTEQGDSAMYLCASSPHSGRTDTQYFGPGTRLTVL.

V and J are TRBV11-2 and TRBJ2-3; 11 bases are a match to TRBD2. V was clipped by 0 bases and J by 0 bases; unmatched bases: 2. Germline CDR1 reads SGHAT; CDR2 reads FQNNGV. This CDR3 has 17 amino acids. CDR3 in amino acids: CASSLEASGRSTDTQYF. The CDR3 bases are TGTGCCAGCAGCTTAGAGGCTAGCGGGAGGAGCACAGATACGCAGTATTTT.

This rearrangement joins TRBV7-8 to TRBJ2-2; 9 nucleotides match TRBD2. Unmatched junction bases numbered 6, after V lost 5 bases and J lost 5 bases. Germline values: CDR1 SGHVS, CDR2 FQNEAQ. There are 15 residues in the CDR3. The CDR3 DNA sequence: TGTGCCAGCAGCCCTACTAGCGGGCTGACCGGGGAGCTGTTTTTT. This encodes CASSPTSGLTGELFF.

This sequence joins TRBV6-5 and TRBJ2-7, with 7 bases aligning to TRBD2. Germline V gene data show CDR1 as MNHEY and CDR2 as SVGAGI. This CDR3 has 12 residues. V shed 8 bases, J shed 6 bases, and the junction held 7 bases outside the gene matches. The CDR3 region has the DNA TGTGCCAGCTTAAGGACTAGAGGCGAGCAGTACTTC. Translating gives CASLRTRGEQYF.

The chain employs TRBV10-3 and TRBJ2-7; TRBD2 agrees at 9 bases. Germline V gene data show CDR1 as ENHRY and CDR2 as SYGVKD. There are 15 residues in the CDR3. V gave up 6 bases and J gave up 3 bases; unmatched junction bases: 9. The CDR3 here is CAIRVRTSVGYEQYF. CDR3 bases: TGTGCCATCAGGGTCCGGACTAGCGTCGGCTACGAGCAGTACTTC.

The gene calls are TRBV10-3 and TRBJ2-5; TRBD1 agrees at 8 bases. CDR3 size: 19 residues. J gave up 2 bases and V 3 bases, and 17 bases lay outside the gene matches. In germline, CDR1 is ENHRY, CDR2 SYGVKD. The CDR3 region has the DNA TGTGCCATCAGTGACCCAAATGTGGGCAGGGGGCTTGGTCAAGAGACCCAGTACTTC. Translation: CAISDPNVGRGLGQETQYF.

The chain carries TRBV10-1 and TRBJ2-7, with 9 bases lining up with TRBD2. The CDR3 covers 14 residues. V gave up 8 bases and J gave up 7 bases; unmatched junction bases: 12. CDR1 is WNHNN and CDR2 is SYGVQD in the germline V gene (reference sequence). The CDR3 nucleotides read TGCGCCAGCCCTAAGCGGGAGGCGGCGACAGAGCAGTACTTC. Residues: CASPKREAATEQYF.

The V call is TRBV2, the J call TRBJ2-3; 9 bases are a match to TRBD2. CDR1 and CDR2 (germline): SNHLY, FYNNEI. The V and J ends lost 2 bases and 8 bases, in that order; junction bases with no gene match: 11. The CDR3 contains 16 residues. CDR3 sequence (DNA): TGTGCCAGCAGTGAATTTCGGGACGCGCGGGAGGGTACGCAGTATTTT. As protein: CASSEFRDAREGTQYF. The whole variable domain, remainder taken from reference TRBV2 and TRBJ2-3, is EPEVTQTPSHQVTQMGQEVILRCVPISNHLYFYWYRQILGQKVEFLVSFYNNEISEKSEIFDDQFSVERPDGSNFTLKIRSTKLEDSAMYFCASSEFRDAREGTQYFGPGTRLTVL.

The rearrangement links TRBV11-2 to TRBJ2-5; D may match TRBD1 or TRBD2 (6 bases each). V was pared by 3 bases and J by 5 bases, with 13 bases between. Germline values: CDR1 SGHAT, CDR2 FQNNGV. The CDR3 spans 14 residues. CDR3 region: CASSLRLGGETQYF. The CDR3 DNA reads TGTGCCAGCAGCTTGAGGTTAGGGGGGGAGACCCAGTACTTC.

This chain uses TRBV7-2 with TRBJ1-2, with 7 bases aligning to TRBD1. The J segment lost 5 bases and the V segment lost 5 bases, leaving 17 bases of the junction unmatched. Germline loops: CDR1 SGHTA, CDR2 FQGNSA. This CDR3 contains 17 residues. The CDR3 DNA sequence: TGTGCCAGCAGCCCCCCAACATTGACAGGGATGGGATATGGCTACACCTTC. Residues: CASSPPTLTGMGYGYTF. Full variable domain (remainder filled in from reference TRBV7-2 and TRBJ1-2): GAGVSQSPSNKVTEKGKDVELRCDPISGHTALYWYRQSLGQGLEFLIYFQGNSAPDKSGLPSDRFSAERTGGSVSTLTIQRTQQEDSAVYLCASSPPTLTGMGYGYTFGSGTRLTVV.

This clone turned up a few times. Germline is not matched at one junction end, which may reflect a read error. CDR3 loop: CASSQRVTGASF. The CDR3, as DNA: TGCGCCAGCAGTCAAAGAGTGACAGGGGCCTCCTTC. The chain joins TRBV23-1 to TRBJ1-2; the match to TRBD1 covers 8 bases. TRBV23-1 is filed as an ORF, its function uncertain. This CDR3 is built from 12 residues.

The chain links TRBV11-3 to TRBJ1-5; no reliable D call. V lost 5 bases and J lost 1, with 12 bases in between. The germline V gene has CDR1 SGHNT and CDR2 YENEEA. The CDR3 runs to 15 residues. The CDR3 reads CASSRRPDSNQPQHF. The CDR3 bases are TGTGCCAGCAGCCGGAGGCCGGACAGCAATCAGCCCCAGCATTTT.

A single count supports this clone. This sequence joins TRBV7-6 and TRBJ2-3; D not certain. Trimming shortened V by 1 base and J by 2 bases, and 7 bases separated the two germline ends. Germline CDR1 is SGHVS and CDR2 is FNYEAQ. This CDR3 spans 14 amino acids. CDR3 region: CASSLDRITDTQYF. In nucleotides, the CDR3 is TGTGCCAGCAGCTTAGACAGAATCACAGATACGCAGTATTTT.

This chain joins TRBV7-6 and TRBJ2-7; TRBD2 matches 14 bases. The V segment lost 5 bases and the J segment 5 bases; nucleotides outside the gene matches: 11. This CDR3 is built from 17 residues. Germline lookup yields CDR1 SGHVS and CDR2 FNYEAQ. CDR3 sequence: CASSPGTSGSMSHEQYF. The CDR3 DNA reads as TGTGCCAGCAGCCCAGGGACTAGCGGGAGTATGTCGCACGAGCAGTACTTC.

The chain joins TRBV9 to TRBJ2-3, with 9 bases fitting TRBD1. Germline lookup yields CDR1 SGDLS and CDR2 YYNGEE. V dropped 0 bases and J dropped 0; count of bases not matched to a gene: 14. The CDR3 loop spans 20 amino acids. The DNA for the CDR3 is TGTGCCAGCAGCGTAGAGGGACAGGGACCAAACTTACTAAGCACAGATACGCAGTATTTT. As protein: CASSVEGQGPNLLSTDTQYF. Using reference TRBV9 and TRBJ2-3 for the parts outside the CDR3, the full variable domain is DSGVTQTPKHLITATGQRVTLRCSPRSGDLSVYWYQQSLDQGLQFLIQYYNGEERAKGNILERFSAQQFPDLHSELNLSSLELGDSALYFCASSVEGQGPNLLSTDTQYFGPGTRLTVL.

The chain is built from TRBV5-8 and TRBJ2-3; the D is unclear. The CDR3 sequence is 15 residues long. Per germline, CDR1 SGHTS and CDR2 YDEGEE. V was cut by 0 bases and J by 1 base, with 9 bases left in between. Written as DNA, the CDR3 is TGTGCCAGCAGCTTGGGACTTATAGGCACAGATACGCAGTATTTT. The encoded protein is CASSLGLIGTDTQYF.

This chain joins TRBV7-2 and TRBJ1-2; D not resolved. The CDR3 covers 15 residues. CDR1 is SGHTA, CDR2 FQGNSA, per germline. Trimming took 3 bases from V and 0 from J, leaving 11 bases between them. Here the CDR3 DNA reads TGTGCCAGCAGCTTTGACCAACACCCTAACTATGGCTACACCTTC. Translated: CASSFDQHPNYGYTF.

The genes are TRBV5-6 and TRBJ2-3; the D gene could be TRBD1 or TRBD2 (5 bases each). This CDR3 contains 14 residues. Trimming took off 5 bases at V and 0 bases at J, with 10 bases between the two ends. Germline lookup yields CDR1 SGHDT and CDR2 YYEEEE. CDR3 nucleotides: TGTGCCAGCAGTCCGGGACCAAGCACAGATACGCAGTATTTT. Translated: CASSPGPSTDTQYF.